These 27 T cell receptor beta chains share one sample of origin, sequenced in a study of T cells in women clearing cervical HPV infection. The table came from immunoSEQ multiplex PCR; TCRdb's copy has only in-frame clones and leaves some out. The repertoire table contains over 30,000 clones. The specimen was blood buffy coat. These receptors came from a woman aged 18 to 75 with a cervical HPV16 infection that either progressed to CIN3+ or cleared (not recorded which).

Note on this clone: From the germline J gene comes the end of the CDR3, since the read stops 3 residues before it. The gene calls are TRBV20-1 and TRBJ2-3; D gene uncertain. There are 15 residues in the CDR3. With 0 bases removed from V and 0 bases from J, the gap between germline ends came to 10 bases. Germline CDR1 and CDR2: DFQATT and SNEGSKA (reference sequence). The covered CDR3 bases are TGCAGTGCTAGAGATCACGTAGCTAGCACAGATACG. Amino acid sequence: CSARDHVASTDT. The entire CDR3 reads CSARDHVASTDTQYF.

Concerning this clone itself: The read falls 3 residues short of the CDR3 end, and the missing part is taken from the germline J gene. J is TRBJ2-7 and V is TRBV7-6; 8 bases match TRBD2. Germline V CDR1 and CDR2: SGHVS, FNYEAQ. This CDR3 region has 14 residues. The V segment lost 2 bases and the J segment 3 bases; nucleotides outside the gene matches: 3. The CDR3 DNA, read in part, is TGTGCCAGCAGCTTATCGGGGGGGGGCTACGAG. Translation: CASSLSGGGYE. The full CDR3 protein reads CASSLSGGGYEQYF.

In the case of this clone: Read coverage stops 3 residues before the CDR3 terminus; the germline J gene supplies the remainder. The chain links TRBV5-1 to TRBJ2-3; possible D gene TRBD2, 5 bases. Germline V lookup: CDR1 SGHRS, CDR2 YFSETQ. Trimming left V 4 bases short and J 3 bases short, with 15 bases between. The CDR3 runs to 15 residues. Partial CDR3 DNA: TGCGCCAGCAGCCAGGACTCCCGGGCGACAGATACG. This translates into CASSQDSRATDT. From start to end, the CDR3 is CASSQDSRATDTQYF.

As to this clone: The sequence runs out 3 residues before the end of the CDR3; the remainder is reconstructed from the germline J gene. V usage is TRBV19 and J usage is TRBJ2-7, with D maybe TRBD1 (6 bases). Germline V gene lookup returns CDR1 LNHDA and CDR2 SQIVND (reference sequence). This CDR3 is 15 amino acids long. V lost 5 bases, J lost 2 bases, and 16 bases lay in between. The sequenced part of the CDR3 DNA is TGTGCCAGTAGTTCCCACGATGCAGGGGCCTACGAG. It is translated as CASSSHDAGAYE. The full-length CDR3 reads as CASSSHDAGAYEQYF.

A note on this clone: The read terminates 3 residues before the CDR3 end, so the remaining end is supplied by the germline J gene. Other nucleotide sequences in the sample specify the same CDR3. The chain recombines TRBV7-2 with TRBJ1-4; 9 bases align to TRBD1. This CDR3 has 14 amino acids. After removal of 5 bases from V and 10 bases from J, the junction contained 8 bases not matched to a gene. Germline V gene data show CDR1 as SGHTA and CDR2 as FQGNSA. The chain's CDR3 is CASSIGQGRGKLFF. The CDR3 DNA, read in part, is TGTGCCAGCAGCATTGGACAGGGGAGAGGAAAA.

As regards this clone: The read ends 3 residues early relative to the CDR3; the germline J gene fills the gap. The rearrangement links TRBV5-1 to TRBJ2-3, with 7 bases lining up with TRBD1. This CDR3 has 14 amino acids. Germline V gene sequence: CDR1 SGHRS, CDR2 YFSETQ. CDR3 loop: CASSPTGDNQPQYF. The part of the CDR3 DNA that was read is TGCGCCAGCAGCCCTACAGGGGACAATCAGCCG. Full variable domain (outside the CDR3, taken from reference TRBV5-1 and TRBJ2-3): KAGVTQTPRYLIKTRGQQVTLSCSPISGHRSVSWYQQTPGQGLQFLFEYFSETQRNKGNFPGRFSGRQFSNSRSEMNVSTLELGDSALYLCASSPTGDNQPQYFGPGTRLTVL.

Comment on this clone: The read ends 3 residues shy of where the CDR3 ends; the end is completed using the germline J gene. The chain has TRBV5-5 and TRBJ1-2, with TRBD1 matching 8 bases. Germline lookup yields CDR1 SGHKS and CDR2 YYEKEE (reference sequence). The CDR3 has 15 residues. The V gene end was trimmed by 5 bases and the J gene end by 2 bases; junction bases not matched to a gene: 8. The part of the CDR3 DNA that was read is TGTGCCAGCAGTGGACAGGGAAGGGGAAACTATGGC. Translation: CASSGQGRGNYG. The entire CDR3 protein is CASSGQGRGNYGYTF.

This clone is labeled medium-sized based on frequency. The junction departs from the called germline gene at one end, perhaps through a read error. Sequencing ends 3 residues short of the CDR3 end; the germline J gene provides the rest. This same CDR3 is encoded by further DNA sequences in the sample. The V gene is TRBV10-3, the J gene TRBJ1-3, with D maybe TRBD1 (5 bases). The germline CDR1 and CDR2 sequences are ENHRY and SYGVKD. The CDR3 has 22 amino acids. The DNA read from the CDR3 is TGTGACATCGGCCCAAAAGAACCCGACAGCTTTCTATGGCCTGCTGTGGAATACACC. Amino acids: CDIGPKEPDSFLWPAVEYT. The CDR3 as a whole reads CDIGPKEPDSFLWPAVEYTIYF.

A word on this clone: The read terminates 3 residues ahead of where the CDR3 ends, so the germline J gene completes it. The J gene is TRBJ1-2, the V gene TRBV13; TRBD1 matches 8 bases. This CDR3 spans 14 amino acids. V shed 0 bases and J 7 bases; nucleotides not matched to a gene: 4. Germline loops: CDR1 PRHDT, CDR2 FYEKMQ (reference sequence). Partial CDR3 DNA: TGTGCCAGCAGCTTAGGAACAGGGGGTCGTGGC. It is translated as CASSLGTGGRG. The full CDR3 reads CASSLGTGGRGYTF.

By frequency, this clone registers medium-sized. The CDR3 end lies 3 residues beyond the end of the read and is filled in from the germline J gene. The chain couples TRBV19 to TRBJ2-3; D uncertain. Germline-derived CDR1 and CDR2 are LNHDA and SQIVND (reference sequence). Trimming left V 1 base short and J 5 bases short, with 16 bases between. This CDR3 region has 16 residues. The CDR3 loop reads CASSIVRSVARDTQYF. The sequenced CDR3 bases are TGTGCCAGTAGTATAGTAAGGTCCGTTGCACGAGATACG.

The sequenced CDR3 bases are TGTGCCAGTAACCAGGGAAGCAATAACTATGGC. Its translation is CASNQGSNNYG. The full CDR3 is CASNQGSNNYGYTF. The rearrangement links TRBV19 to TRBJ1-2; D may be TRBD1 (5 bases). The read falls 3 residues short of the CDR3 end, and the missing part is taken from the germline J gene. Trimming removed 7 bases at V and 1 base at J, with 13 bases between. This CDR3 spans 14 amino acids. CDR1 is LNHDA and CDR2 is SQIVND in the germline V gene (reference sequence).

Remarks on this clone: The read gets to within 3 residues of the CDR3 end, and the germline J gene fills in the rest. V and J are TRBV7-9 and TRBJ1-4; D gene unclear. This CDR3 comprises 15 residues. Germline V gives CDR1 SEHNR, CDR2 FQNEAQ (reference sequence). Incomplete CDR3 DNA: TGTGCCAGCAGCTTAGAAGCGGGGAATAATTCACCA. Translated, it gives CASSLEAGNNSP. The full CDR3 reads CASSLEAGNNSPLFF.

In the case of this clone: The read ends 3 residues early relative to the CDR3; the germline J gene fills the gap. The V and J genes are TRBV7-2 and TRBJ2-3, with D possibly matching TRBD2 (6 bases). The V gene's germline CDR1 is SGHTA and CDR2 FQGNSA. CDR3 length equals 14 residues. CDR3 protein: CASSLYGGDQPQYF. The CDR3 bases that were read are TGTGCCAGCAGCTTATATGGAGGGGATCAGCCG.

A note on this clone: The read falls 3 residues short of the CDR3 end, and the missing part is taken from the germline J gene. V is TRBV13 and J is TRBJ2-2, with no clear D. V was trimmed by 0 bases and J by 5 bases, leaving 7 bases between them. The CDR3 loop spans 14 amino acids. Germline lookup yields CDR1 PRHDT and CDR2 FYEKMQ (reference sequence). CDR3 bases read: TGTGCCAGCAGCTTAGGCCGGTTAACCGGGGAG. Translation gives CASSLGRLTGE. The full CDR3 protein is CASSLGRLTGELFF.

About this clone itself: The read stops 3 residues short of the end of the CDR3; the missing end is completed from the germline J gene. This chain links TRBV6-4 with TRBJ2-3, with TRBD1 matching over 11 bases. Germline V lookup: CDR1 MRHNA, CDR2 SNTAGT. This CDR3 is 20 amino acids long. The V segment lost 1 base and the J segment 0 bases; nucleotides outside the gene matches: 12. Partial CDR3 DNA: TGTGCCAGCAGTGACTTCGCCCGGGACAGGGGGGTATCTAGCACAGATACG. Its translation: CASSDFARDRGVSSTDT. The full CDR3 protein is CASSDFARDRGVSSTDTQYF.

Comments on this clone: The read is 3 residues too short to cover the CDR3 end, so that end is filled in from the germline J gene. The chain joins TRBV19 to TRBJ2-1; D possibly matches TRBD1 or TRBD2 (5 bases each). Trimming left V 4 bases short and J 5 bases short, with 9 bases between. Germline assignment: CDR1 LNHDA and CDR2 SQIVND (reference sequence). The CDR3 length is 13 residues. The CDR3 sequence is CASSRGANNEQFF. The sequenced part of the CDR3 DNA is TGTGCCAGTAGTAGAGGGGCCAACAATGAG.

On this clone: The read ends 3 residues shy of where the CDR3 ends; the end is completed using the germline J gene. V usage is TRBV7-2 and J usage is TRBJ1-2; D is possibly TRBD1 (6 bases). The CDR3 covers 13 residues. CDR1 and CDR2 from the germline V gene are SGHTA and FQGNSA. The covered CDR3 bases are TGTGCCAGCAGCTTAGGACAGGCCTACGAC. Translation gives CASSLGQAYD. The full CDR3 is CASSLGQAYDYTF.

Worth noting for this clone: The read terminates 3 residues before the CDR3 end, so the remaining end is supplied by the germline J gene. This chain joins TRBV30 and TRBJ1-1, with 8 bases fitting TRBD1. Unmatched junction bases numbered 7, after V lost 7 bases and J lost 6 bases. CDR1 GTSNPN and CDR2 SVGIG come from the germline V gene (reference sequence). The CDR3 has 12 amino acids. Incomplete CDR3 DNA: TGTGCCTTGAGGACAGGGCGCGCTGAA. It is translated as CALRTGRAE. The whole CDR3 region reads CALRTGRAEAFF.

To note about this clone: Coverage ceases 3 residues before the CDR3 finishes, and the germline J gene fills in the end. V usage is TRBV14 and J usage is TRBJ2-7; D perhaps matches TRBD1 (5 bases). CDR1 is SGHDN, CDR2 FVKESK, per germline. V lost 5 bases, J lost 3 bases, and 14 bases lay in between. The CDR3 contains 14 residues. The CDR3 DNA, read in part, is TGTGCCAGCAGCAAGACAGACATTCTCTACGAG. It yields the protein CASSKTDILYE. The whole CDR3 reads CASSKTDILYEQYF. The variable domain in full, completed from reference TRBV14 and TRBJ2-7, reads EAGVTQFPSHSVIEKGQTVTLRCDPISGHDNLYWYRRVMGKEIKFLLHFVKESKQDESGMPNNRFLAERTGGTYSTLKVQPAELEDSGVYFCASSKTDILYEQYFGPGTRLTVT.

To note about this clone: The CDR3 end lies 3 residues beyond the end of the read and is filled in from the germline J gene. This sequence joins TRBV7-8 and TRBJ2-4, with 7 bases identical to TRBD2. Germline lookup yields CDR1 SGHVS and CDR2 FQNEAQ. The CDR3 is 16 amino acids. Trimming took 2 bases from V and 0 from J; bases not matched to a gene: 4. CDR3 DNA (partial): TGTGCCAGCAGCTTAACGGGGGGAGTAGCCAAAAACATT. Amino acid sequence: CASSLTGGVAKNI. The complete CDR3 sequence is CASSLTGGVAKNIQYF. Together with reference TRBV7-8 and TRBJ2-4, the CDR3 gives the full variable domain: GAGVSQSPRYKVAKRGQDVALRCDPISGHVSLFWYQQALGQGPEFLTYFQNEAQLDKSGLPSDRFFAERPEGSVSTLKIQRTQQEDSAVYLCASSLTGGVAKNIQYFGAGTRLSVL.

On this clone: The read halts 3 residues ahead of the CDR3 end, with the missing end drawn from the germline J gene. The genes are TRBV5-1 and TRBJ1-5, with 8 bases that match TRBD1. The CDR3 is 14 residues long. V gave up 9 bases and J gave up 5 bases; unmatched junction bases: 10. The germline V gene has CDR1 SGHRS and CDR2 YFSETQ. The CDR3 DNA, read in part, is TGCGCCACCGAGGACAGGGAGCTTGATCAGCCC. It encodes CATEDRELDQP. The whole CDR3 sequence reads CATEDRELDQPQHF.

Concerning this clone itself: The read gets to within 3 residues of the CDR3 end, and the germline J gene fills in the rest. The J gene is TRBJ2-1, the V gene TRBV28, with D possibly TRBD2 on 7 matching bases. CDR1 and CDR2 from the germline V gene are MDHEN and SYDVKM. V lost 6 bases to trimming and J lost 4 bases, with 16 bases between them. The CDR3 has 15 residues. This CDR3 reads CASSSIQGGYNEQFF. CDR3 DNA (partial): TGTGCCAGCAGCTCTATACAGGGAGGGTACAATGAG.

A remark on this clone: The CDR3 end is not reached by the read, which stops 3 residues before it; the germline J gene fills it in. The V and J genes are TRBV5-1 and TRBJ2-5, with TRBD1 identical over 10 bases. The germline gives CDR1 SGHRS, CDR2 YFSETQ. CDR3 size: 15 residues. After removal of 2 bases from V and 5 bases from J, the junction contained 6 bases not matched to a gene. The covered CDR3 bases are TGCGCCAGCAGCTTTCTCGGACAGGGGGGGGAGACC. This translates into CASSFLGQGGET. The full CDR3 reads CASSFLGQGGETQYF. The full variable domain, in which reference TRBV5-1 and TRBJ2-5 provide the parts outside the CDR3, is KAGVTQTPRYLIKTRGQQVTLSCSPISGHRSVSWYQQTPGQGLQFLFEYFSETQRNKGNFPGRFSGRQFSNSRSEMNVSTLELGDSALYLCASSFLGQGGETQYFGPGTRLLVL.

Concerning this clone itself: Coverage ceases 3 residues before the CDR3 finishes, and the germline J gene fills in the end. This rearrangement joins TRBV5-1 to TRBJ2-5; 9 bases agree with TRBD1. The length of the CDR3 is 15 residues. After removal of 10 bases from V and 5 bases from J, the junction contained 15 bases not matched to a gene. CDR1 and CDR2 (germline): SGHRS, YFSETQ. Partial CDR3 DNA: TGCGCCCCGACGCTTCCGAGGGACAGGGCTGAGACC. The encoded protein is CAPTLPRDRAET. The whole CDR3 sequence is CAPTLPRDRAETQYF. The variable domain in full, completed from reference TRBV5-1 and TRBJ2-5, reads KAGVTQTPRYLIKTRGQQVTLSCSPISGHRSVSWYQQTPGQGLQFLFEYFSETQRNKGNFPGRFSGRQFSNSRSEMNVSTLELGDSALYLCAPTLPRDRAETQYFGPGTRLLVL.

Concerning this clone: Read coverage stops 3 residues before the CDR3 terminus; the germline J gene supplies the remainder. This rearrangement joins TRBV7-9 to TRBJ1-2, with D possibly TRBD1 on 5 matching bases. Trimming removed 1 base from V and 7 bases from J, with 13 bases in between. The CDR3 totals 14 residues. The germline CDR1 and CDR2 sequences are SEHNR and FQNEAQ (reference sequence). CDR3 loop: CASSLVLEGLGYTF. Incomplete CDR3 DNA: TGTGCCAGCAGCTTAGTACTGGAGGGGCTTGGC. Full variable domain (outside the CDR3, taken from reference TRBV7-9 and TRBJ1-2): DTGVSQNPRHKITKRGQNVTFRCDPISEHNRLYWYRQTLGQGPEFLTYFQNEAQLEKSRLLSDRFSAERPKGSFSTLEIQRTEQGDSAMYLCASSLVLEGLGYTFGSGTRLTVV.

With regard to this clone: The DNA ends 3 residues before the CDR3 does, and the rest of the CDR3 is filled in from the germline J gene. The chain couples TRBV30 to TRBJ1-2, with a tentative D call TRBD1 (5 bases). Trimming took 0 bases from V and 5 from J, leaving 16 bases between them. This CDR3 has 15 amino acids. The germline V gene has CDR1 GTSNPN and CDR2 SVGIG (reference sequence). This CDR3 is CAWSVGVVGAYGYTF. The sequenced part of the CDR3 DNA is TGTGCCTGGAGTGTCGGTGTAGTTGGGGCGTATGGC.

Note on this clone: The CDR3 end falls 3 residues outside the read, so it is completed with the germline J gene. This chain links TRBV20-1 with TRBJ1-1; the D gene is possibly TRBD1 (5 bases). Germline V gene data show CDR1 as DFQATT and CDR2 as SNEGSKA (reference sequence). V dropped 1 base and J dropped 0 bases, with 12 bases sitting between them. This CDR3 comprises 15 residues. The DNA read from the CDR3 is TGCAGTGCTAGAGTGGGGGGTGCGATGAACACTGAA. Protein: CSARVGGAMNTE. The whole CDR3 is CSARVGGAMNTEAFF.